The rows below give T cell receptor beta chains drawn from one sample of a study. MiXCR, run by TCRdb on the RT-PCR reads, gives a single entry per CDR3 protein. The sample consists of 550,000 to 750,000 distinct CDR3 sequences, 11% to 15% of them appearing once. Sequenced material: memory CD4+ T cells from blood. The receptors were gathered from a female donor in good health, serving as a healthy control. The CDR3 runs from the conserved cysteine through the conserved F or W. D genes are given only for firm matches. Clone size, where shown, is once, few, many, or a class for clones that have expanded.

V: TRBV20-1
size: NA
D: NA
J: TRBJ1-2
CDR3: CSAARGGAYGYGYTF
DNA: TGCAGTGCCGCGCGGGGGGGGGCTTACGGCTATGGCTACACCTTC

V: TRBV20-1
size: NA
D: NA
J: TRBJ2-1
CDR3: CSASVPGKDNEQFF
DNA: TGCAGTGCTAGCGTTCCCGGGAAGGACAATGAGCAGTTCTTC

V: TRBV7-2
size: NA
D: TRBD1
J: TRBJ1-1
CDR3: CASSPTGNPEAFF
DNA: TGTGCCAGCAGCCCGACAGGGAACCCTGAAGCTTTCTTT

V: TRBV12-3/TRBV12-4
size: few
D: TRBD1
J: TRBJ2-1
CDR3: CASTLEGRQGNEQFF
DNA: TGTGCCAGCACCCTTGAGGGACGACAGGGCAATGAGCAGTTCTTC

V: TRBV6-2/TRBV6-3
size: many
D: NA
J: TRBJ2-2
CDR3: CASSYSNRGETGELFF
DNA: TGTGCCAGCAGTTACTCGAATAGGGGAGAGACCGGGGAGCTGTTTTTT

V: TRBV7-9
size: NA
D: NA
J: TRBJ2-7
CDR3: CAEEGTLEEQYF
DNA: TGTGCCGAGGAAGGGACCCTGGAAGAGCAGTACTTC

V: TRBV5-1
size: NA
D: NA
J: TRBJ1-1
CDR3: CASSRDPTGLGTEAFF
DNA: TGCGCCAGCAGCCGAGATCCGACAGGACTAGGGACTGAAGCTTTCTTT

V: TRBV28
size: many
D: NA
J: TRBJ2-7
CDR3: CASSPGGGAVYEQYF
DNA: TGTGCCAGCAGTCCTGGAGGGGGAGCCGTCTACGAGCAGTACTTC

V: TRBV4-2
size: few
D: TRBD2
J: TRBJ2-1
CDR3: CASSQGHLAGGPNEQFF
DNA: TGTGCCAGCAGCCAAGGCCACCTAGCGGGAGGCCCCAATGAGCAGTTCTTC

V: TRBV28
size: NA
D: NA
J: TRBJ1-1
CDR3: CASNPSNTEAFF
DNA: TGTGCCAGCAATCCCTCGAACACTGAAGCTTTCTTT

V: TRBV10-3
size: NA
D: TRBD1
J: TRBJ1-2
CDR3: CAISEGQGDYGYTF
DNA: TGTGCCATCAGTGAGGGACAGGGAGACTATGGCTACACCTTC

V: TRBV18
size: NA
D: TRBD1
J: TRBJ2-7
CDR3: CASSPVQGEYEQYF
DNA: TGTGCCAGCTCACCGGTACAGGGGGAGTACGAGCAGTACTTC

V: TRBV10-2
size: many
D: TRBD2
J: TRBJ2-3
CDR3: CASSVYGRALGDTQYF
DNA: TGCGCCAGCAGTGTTTACGGGAGGGCCTTAGGGGATACGCAGTATTTT

V: TRBV5-1
size: few
D: TRBD2
J: TRBJ2-3
CDR3: CASSFLADTDTQYF
DNA: TGCGCCAGCAGCTTCCTAGCGGATACAGATACGCAGTATTTT

V: TRBV5-1
size: few
D: TRBD1
J: TRBJ2-2
CDR3: CASSLARQGVGELFF
DNA: TGCGCCAGCAGCTTGGCCCGGCAGGGGGTCGGGGAGCTGTTTTTT

V: TRBV4-3
size: NA
D: TRBD2
J: TRBJ2-7
CDR3: CASSQDIGTSGTQYF
DNA: TGCGCCAGCAGCCAAGATATAGGGACTAGCGGGACGCAGTACTTC

V: TRBV7-2
size: few
D: TRBD1
J: TRBJ2-2
CDR3: CASSPGTGGSGELFF
DNA: TGTGCCAGCAGCCCCGGGACAGGGGGCTCCGGGGAGCTGTTTTTT

V: TRBV9
size: NA
D: NA
J: TRBJ2-5
CDR3: CASSVVPRETQYF
DNA: TGTGCCAGCAGCGTAGTCCCGAGGGAGACCCAGTACTTC

V: TRBV11-2
size: NA
D: NA
J: TRBJ2-2
CDR3: CASRLAFRGNTGELFF
DNA: TGTGCCTCGAGGCTAGCTTTCCGAGGCAACACCGGGGAGCTGTTTTTT

V: TRBV24-1
size: many
D: TRBD2
J: TRBJ2-1
CDR3: CATSQLAGGYNEQFF
DNA: TGTGCCACCAGTCAACTAGCGGGAGGATACAATGAGCAGTTCTTC

V: TRBV9
size: few
D: NA
J: TRBJ2-2
CDR3: CASSGITVGELFF
DNA: TGTGCCAGCAGCGGGATAACCGTCGGGGAGCTGTTTTTT

V: TRBV20-1
size: many
D: TRBD1
J: TRBJ2-3
CDR3: CSASPQGFRDTQYF
DNA: TGCAGTGCTAGTCCACAGGGGTTTCGTGATACGCAGTATTTT